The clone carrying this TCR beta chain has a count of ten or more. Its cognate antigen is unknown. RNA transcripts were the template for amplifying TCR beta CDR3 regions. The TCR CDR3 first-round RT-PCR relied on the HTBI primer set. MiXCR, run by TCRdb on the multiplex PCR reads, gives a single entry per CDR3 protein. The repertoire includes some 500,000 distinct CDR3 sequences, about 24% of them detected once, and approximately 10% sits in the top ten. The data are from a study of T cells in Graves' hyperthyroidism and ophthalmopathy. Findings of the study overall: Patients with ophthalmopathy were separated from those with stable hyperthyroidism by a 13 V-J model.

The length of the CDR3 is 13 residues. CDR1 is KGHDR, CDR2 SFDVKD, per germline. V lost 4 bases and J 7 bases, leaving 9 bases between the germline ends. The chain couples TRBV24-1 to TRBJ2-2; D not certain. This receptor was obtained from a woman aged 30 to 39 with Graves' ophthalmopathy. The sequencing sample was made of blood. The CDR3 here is CATSEPPGGELFF. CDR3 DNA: TGTGCCACCAGTGAACCCCCTGGCGGGGAGCTGTTTTTT.